This T cell receptor (beta chain) was obtained from a study of blood T cell repertoires in COVID-19 (dated by TCRdb to about 2020). With regard to the full study: The collaborator samples originated in the United States, Italy and Spain and spanned the acute and convalescent phases of COVID-19. The material from the prospective study consisted of cDNA or gDNA derived from T cells, B-cell-depleted T cells, or PBMCs. Deeply sampled blood TCRbeta repertoires from subjects exposed to, actively infected with, or recovered from COVID-19 were included in the dataset. A freely available public database, intended as a resource for researchers studying the immune response to SARS-CoV-2, is where the repertoires were released. The samples were drawn from the first 160 participants of the ongoing ImmuneRACE study and from 950 to 1,500 subjects provided by 6 global collaborators. A de-identified subject ID, COVID-19 status, age in years and sex were almost always included in the sample metadata. Where available, HLA class I and class II types were obtained from metadata supplied by the sample provider rather than from assay-based typing.

Each collaborating institution followed its own protocols to collect whole blood in K2EDTA tubes. Collaborator samples were shipped for TCRbeta analysis as frozen whole blood, isolated PBMCs, or DNA extracted from either sample type. The immunoSEQ Assay, a bias-controlled multiplex PCR, was used to amplify TCRbeta CDR3 regions from genomic DNA. Processing in the source paper ran as follows. The number of nucleated cells in each sample was estimated by amplification of reference gene primers within the assay. Sequence reads were collapsed and filtered to measure the absolute abundance of every unique TCRbeta CDR3 rearrangement. For each sample, productive Simpson clonality was calculated as the square root of Simpson's diversity index over productive rearrangements. This immuneACCESS table, as held by TCRdb, lists in-frame sequences with V and J called but not all clones. Of the missing ones, under half trace to an unresolved V gene in checked studies; the others have no known cause. The V and J calls and clone size are taken from that table; D and trimming were inferred from the DNA. Counted in this sample were tens of thousands of clones; more than 75% of them appeared once. The biggest ten clones account for roughly 15% of the sample.

General findings and caveats noted by the study authors: The amount of clinical and demographic metadata varied by source and participant and was provided uncurated.

The V end loses 3 bases and the J end loses 3 bases, and a stretch of 17 bases separates them. Taken from the germline V gene (reference sequence), the CDR1 and CDR2 loops are DFQATT and SNEGSKA. The CDR3, cysteine through phenylalanine, is 15 amino acids long. Of all the DNA, just the CDR3 is kept, 45 bases in frame from base 1. With respect to this clone: It lacks a known antigen. Per-nucleotide qualities are absent, and no much larger clonotype sits a single base away.

Material: peripheral blood. The sequence joins TRBV20-1 to TRBJ1-1; TRBD1 might be the D gene, on 6 matching bases. This receptor was obtained from a woman older than 75 with acute or convalescent COVID-19. The DNA sequence is as follows: TGCAGTGCTAGTCGGGGGGCCGGATTTGACACTGAAGCTTTCTTT. Translated, it gives CSASRGAGFDTEAFF.